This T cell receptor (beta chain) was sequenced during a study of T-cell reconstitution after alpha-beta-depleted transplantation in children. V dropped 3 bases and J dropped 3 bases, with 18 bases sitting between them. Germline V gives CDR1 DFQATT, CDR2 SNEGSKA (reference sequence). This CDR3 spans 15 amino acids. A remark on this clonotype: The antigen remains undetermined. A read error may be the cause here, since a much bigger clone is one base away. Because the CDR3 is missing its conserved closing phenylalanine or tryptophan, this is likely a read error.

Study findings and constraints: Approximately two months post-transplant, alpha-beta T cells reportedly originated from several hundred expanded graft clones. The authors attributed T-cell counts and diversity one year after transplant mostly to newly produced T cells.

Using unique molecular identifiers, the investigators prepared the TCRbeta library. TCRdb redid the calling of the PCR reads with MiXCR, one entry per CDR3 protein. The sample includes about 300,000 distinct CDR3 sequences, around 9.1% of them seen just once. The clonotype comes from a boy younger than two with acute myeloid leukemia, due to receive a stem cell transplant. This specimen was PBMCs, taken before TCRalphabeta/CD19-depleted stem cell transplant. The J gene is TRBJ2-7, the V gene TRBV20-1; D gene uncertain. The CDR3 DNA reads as TGCAGTGCTAGCCCTCCGGACCGAAAGGGCTACGAGCAGTACCTC. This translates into CSASPPDRKGYEQYL.